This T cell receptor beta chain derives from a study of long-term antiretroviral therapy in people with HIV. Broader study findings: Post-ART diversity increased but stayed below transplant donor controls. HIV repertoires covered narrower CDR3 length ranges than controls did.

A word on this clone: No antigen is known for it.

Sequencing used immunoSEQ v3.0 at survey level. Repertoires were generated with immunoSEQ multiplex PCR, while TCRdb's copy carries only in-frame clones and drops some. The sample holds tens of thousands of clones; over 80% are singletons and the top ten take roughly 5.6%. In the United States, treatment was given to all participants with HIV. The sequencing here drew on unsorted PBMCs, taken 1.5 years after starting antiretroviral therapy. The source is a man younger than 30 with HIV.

CDR3 nucleotide sequence: TGTGCCAGCAGTGGCCACATTCTAATCTGGGAGCTGTTTTTT. The encoded protein is CASSGHILIWELFF. The chain employs TRBV6-1 and TRBJ2-2; no firm D call. The CDR3 contains 14 residues. Germline V gives CDR1 MNHNS, CDR2 SASEGT. Deletions cut 4 bases from V and 9 bases from J, with 15 bases between.